This TCR beta chain was recorded in a study of T cells expressing NK-cell markers. Looked up from germline, CDR1 is SGHRS and CDR2 is YFSETQ. The CDR3 has 12 residues. No DNA is given; TCRdb re-called the 5' RACE reads and lists each CDR3 protein once. The table for this sample gives some 500,000 distinct CDR3 sequences. The TCR comes from a woman aged 45 to 65 in good health. V and J are TRBV5-1 and TRBJ1-2; TCRdb gives TRBD1 as the D gene, but with no DNA this cannot be confirmed. The sequencing sample was made of blood T cells: a sorted CD56 or NKG2C T cell subset, CD4+ or CD8+ T cells, or bulk PBMC T cells (not recorded which). CDR3 loop: CASSGTEEGYTF.